This entry lists 21 T cell receptor beta chains sequenced from one sample in a study of regulatory T cells in long-lasting Graves disease. The sample's time point: persistent/refractory GD, antithyroid drugs over 5 years with positive TRAb. Construction of the TCR library relied on RNA isolated from PBMCs. Both iRepertoire HTBI primers and Arm-PCR of CDR3 regions were used to build the TCR beta libraries. Each CDR3 protein is one row after TCRdb ran MiXCR on the multiplex PCR reads. The sample consists of about 470,000 distinct CDR3 sequences, 20% to 25% of them appearing once. The sample consisted of peripheral blood mononuclear cells (PBMCs), taken when the disease was refractory, from a patient treated with antithyroid drugs. The receptors stem from a female donor with Graves disease.

This clonotype was counted ten times or more. This chain uses TRBV12-3 or TRBV12-4 with TRBJ1-4; the D is unclear. The CDR3 is 11 amino acids. Trimming shortened V by 7 bases and J by 6 bases, and 6 bases separated the two germline ends. CDR3 sequence (DNA): TGTGCCAGCACACTAGATGAAAAACTGTTTTTT. This codes for CASTLDEKLFF.

This clonotype has a handful of counts. This chain links TRBV20-1 with TRBJ2-3, with D unresolved. This CDR3 is built from 10 residues. Germline V gene lookup returns CDR1 DFQATT and CDR2 SNEGSKA (reference sequence). CDR3 in amino acids: CTVLRDTQYF. In DNA, the CDR3 is TGCACCGTTCTCCGAGATACGCAGTATTTT.

V usage is TRBV24-1 and J usage is TRBJ2-1; 11 nucleotides line up with TRBD2. After removal of 5 bases from V and 7 bases from J, the junction contained 9 bases not matched to a gene. CDR1 is KGHDR, CDR2 SFDVKD, per germline. The CDR3 has 16 amino acids. In DNA, the CDR3 is TGTGCCACCAGTGGTGGGACTAGCGGAGGGGGGAATGAGCAGTTCTTC. This sequence encodes CATSGGTSGGGNEQFF.

This clonotype appeared many times. The chain couples TRBV3-1 to TRBJ2-5; D gene ambiguous. There are 15 residues in the CDR3. Per germline, CDR1 LGHDT and CDR2 YNNKEL (reference sequence). The V gene lost 1 base and the J gene lost 1 base, with 10 bases spanning the gap. The CDR3 protein is CASSQVGSSQETQYF. The CDR3 nucleotides read TGTGCCAGCAGCCAAGTCGGGTCAAGCCAAGAGACCCAGTACTTC.

This clonotype appeared a single time. The rearrangement links TRBV13 to TRBJ2-1; D perhaps matches TRBD2 (6 bases). The V and J ends lost 3 bases and 9 bases respectively, with 9 bases between them. The germline V gene has CDR1 PRHDT and CDR2 FYEKMQ (reference sequence). This CDR3 is 12 amino acids long. CDR3 protein: CASSLEGSEQFF. The DNA of the CDR3 is TGTGCCAGCAGCTTGGAGGGTAGTGAGCAGTTCTTC.

This clonotype was found a few times. The V gene is TRBV7-6, the J gene TRBJ2-2; D not resolved. V was shortened by 5 bases and J by 0 bases, with 4 bases between the two germline ends. CDR1 is SGHVS, CDR2 FNYEAQ, per germline. The CDR3 has 13 amino acids. CDR3 protein: CASSTTNTGELFF. CDR3 DNA sequence: TGTGCCAGCAGCACAACGAACACCGGGGAGCTGTTTTTT. Complete variable domain (other parts from reference TRBV7-6 and TRBJ2-2): GAGVSQSPRYKVTKRGQDVALRCDPISGHVSLYWYRQALGQGPEFLTYFNYEAQQDKSGLPNDRFSAERPEGSISTLTIQRTEQRDSAMYRCASSTTNTGELFFGEGSRLTVL.

The J gene is TRBJ1-2, the V gene TRBV9, with unresolved D. The V gene lost 6 bases and the J gene lost 5 bases, with 17 bases spanning the gap. The CDR3 totals 14 residues. The germline gives CDR1 SGDLS, CDR2 YYNGEE. CDR3: CASKRSTANYGYTF. The DNA for the CDR3 is TGTGCCAGCAAGCGTAGTACCGCCAATTATGGCTACACCTTC.

This clonotype was counted only a few times. J is TRBJ1-2 and V is TRBV19; 8 bases fit TRBD1. CDR1 and CDR2 (germline): LNHDA, SQIVND (reference sequence). The CDR3 runs 13 residues. Trimming took 6 bases from V and 7 from J; bases not matched to a gene: 7. The CDR3 reads CASSFPDRAGYTF. The CDR3 coding sequence is TGTGCCAGTAGCTTCCCGGACAGGGCTGGCTACACCTTC.

The chain couples TRBV4-3 to TRBJ1-1; 9 nucleotides match TRBD1. The CDR3 is made up of 16 amino acids. V lost 1 base, J lost 6 bases, and 9 bases stayed unmatched. Germline CDR1 reads LGHNA; CDR2 reads YSLEER. CDR3 residues: CASSQVTGQGKPEAFF. The CDR3 region has the DNA TGCGCCAGCAGCCAAGTCACCGGACAGGGGAAACCTGAAGCTTTCTTT.

This clonotype was recorded many times. The chain carries TRBV24-1 and TRBJ2-5, with D unclear. V lost 7 bases, J lost 1 base, and 9 bases lay in between. The CDR3 runs 13 residues. Germline V gives CDR1 KGHDR, CDR2 SFDVKD. As DNA, the CDR3 is TGTGCCACCAGCGTTGGATCCCAAGAGACCCAGTACTTC. This codes for CATSVGSQETQYF.

This clonotype has a count of ten or more. The V call is TRBV24-1, the J call TRBJ2-5, with 7 bases identical to TRBD1. Trimming removed 7 bases from V and 2 bases from J; junction bases left unmatched: 3. The CDR3 covers 13 residues. Germline-derived CDR1 and CDR2 are KGHDR and SFDVKD. CDR3 in amino acids: CATRRTGQETQYF. CDR3 in DNA: TGTGCCACCAGGAGGACAGGTCAAGAGACCCAGTACTTC.

This clonotype was counted between two and nine times. This clone may be a read error of a much larger clone one base away. V gene TRBV6-2 or TRBV6-3 combines with J gene TRBJ2-7, with 12 nucleotides matching TRBD2. CDR1 and CDR2 from the germline V gene are MNHEY and SVGEGT. V shed 8 bases and J 5 bases; nucleotides not matched to a gene: 10. The length of the CDR3 is 15 residues. The CDR3 region has the DNA TGTGCCAGCGGGGGTCTAGCGGGAGGGCCTCACGAGCAGTACTTC. Encoded protein: CASGGLAGGPHEQYF.

The chain has TRBV4-1 and TRBJ1-6; 10 positions match TRBD1. Germline V lookup: CDR1 MGHRA, CDR2 YSYEKL. CDR3 length: 16 amino acids. Trimming cost V 4 bases and J 0 bases; bases outside gene matches: 0. In nucleotides, the CDR3 is TGCGCCAGCAGCCGGACAGGGGGCTCCTATAATTCACCCCTCCACTTT. It codes for CASSRTGGSYNSPLHF.

The genes are TRBV28 and TRBJ2-3, with D perhaps TRBD1 (6 bases). CDR1 is MDHEN, CDR2 SYDVKM, per germline. The CDR3 is made up of 16 amino acids. V was pared by 3 bases and J by 2 bases, with 15 bases between. Written as DNA, the CDR3 is TGTGCCAGCAGTTTTAGTCGGGACACCCCCACAGATACGCAGTATTTT. Translation gives CASSFSRDTPTDTQYF.

This clonotype showed up many times. The chain combines TRBV24-1 with TRBJ2-5, with D tentatively TRBD2 (5 bases). V lost 3 bases and J lost 5, with 12 bases in between. From germline, CDR1 is KGHDR and CDR2 SFDVKD. CDR3 length: 14 amino acids. CDR3 residues: CATSDRTGRETQYF. The DNA of the CDR3 is TGTGCCACCAGTGATCGGACTGGCAGGGAGACCCAGTACTTC.

This sequence joins TRBV6-2 or TRBV6-3 and TRBJ1-5; tentatively, D is TRBD1 (6 bases). Germline V gives CDR1 MNHEY, CDR2 SVGEGT. This CDR3 has 14 residues. V was shortened by 5 bases and J by 5 bases, with 13 bases between the two germline ends. CDR3 protein: CASSTTGGDQPQHF. The DNA of the CDR3 is TGTGCCAGCAGTACGACAGGTGGAGATCAGCCCCAGCATTTT.

This clonotype was observed a single time. This chain connects TRBV7-2 to TRBJ2-3; perhaps TRBD1 as D (6 bases). This CDR3 has 16 amino acids. CDR1 is SGHTA and CDR2 is FQGNSA in the germline V gene. V gave up 5 bases and J gave up 0 bases, with 15 bases separating them. The CDR3 is CASSPGASLSTDTQYF. The DNA of the CDR3 is TGTGCCAGCAGCCCAGGGGCGTCGTTAAGCACAGATACGCAGTATTTT.

CDR3 DNA sequence: TGTGCCAGCAGTCCCGTCGGGGACAGGGGCCACGAGCAGTACTTC. Translation: CASSPVGDRGHEQYF. The rearrangement uses TRBV7-9 and TRBJ2-7, with 10 bases that match TRBD1. The trim removed 6 bases at V and 5 bases at J, leaving 10 bases unmatched. The germline gives CDR1 SEHNR, CDR2 FQNEAQ (reference sequence). There are 15 residues in the CDR3.

The rearrangement uses TRBV5-1 and TRBJ2-7, with 9 bases identical to TRBD1. The CDR3 contains 14 residues. Germline V gene data show CDR1 as SGHRS and CDR2 as YFSETQ. After removal of 4 bases from V and 2 bases from J, the junction contained 4 bases not matched to a gene. The CDR3 here is CASSMDRGAYEQYF. CDR3 coding DNA: TGCGCCAGCAGCATGGACAGGGGCGCCTACGAGCAGTACTTC.

This clonotype has at least ten counts. The V gene is TRBV6-2 or TRBV6-3, the J gene TRBJ1-5, with 7 bases fitting TRBD1. The CDR3 runs 18 residues. Trimming took 5 bases from V and 1 from J; bases not matched to a gene: 14. Germline CDR1 and CDR2: MNHEY and SVGEGT. The CDR3 loop reads CASSRPLTGLASNQPQHF. The CDR3 DNA reads TGTGCCAGCAGTCGTCCCCTGACAGGGCTGGCGAGCAATCAGCCCCAGCATTTT.

The J gene is TRBJ2-4, the V gene TRBV20-1; D perhaps matches TRBD2 (6 bases). Per the germline V gene, CDR1 is DFQATT and CDR2 is SNEGSKA (reference sequence). Trimming cost V 6 bases and J 0 bases, with 12 bases left between them. The CDR3 runs to 14 residues. CDR3: CSAEEGIAKNIQYF. CDR3 nucleotide sequence: TGCAGTGCCGAGGAGGGTATAGCCAAAAACATTCAGTACTTC.